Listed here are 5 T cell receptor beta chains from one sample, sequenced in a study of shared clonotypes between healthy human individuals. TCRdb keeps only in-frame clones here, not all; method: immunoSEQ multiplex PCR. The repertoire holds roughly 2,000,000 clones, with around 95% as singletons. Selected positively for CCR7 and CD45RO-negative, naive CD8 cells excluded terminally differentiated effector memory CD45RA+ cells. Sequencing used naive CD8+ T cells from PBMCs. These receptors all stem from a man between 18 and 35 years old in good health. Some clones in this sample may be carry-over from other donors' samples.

DNA for the CDR3: TGTGCCAGCAGTCAGACTGAACAGGGAGGAAATGGCTACACCTTC. Its protein product is CASSQTEQGGNGYTF. V is TRBV6-6 and J is TRBJ1-2, with D possibly TRBD1 on 6 matching bases. This CDR3 is built from 15 residues. V was trimmed by 5 bases and J by 6 bases, leaving 19 bases between them. Germline V gene sequence: CDR1 MNHNY, CDR2 SVGAGI (reference sequence).

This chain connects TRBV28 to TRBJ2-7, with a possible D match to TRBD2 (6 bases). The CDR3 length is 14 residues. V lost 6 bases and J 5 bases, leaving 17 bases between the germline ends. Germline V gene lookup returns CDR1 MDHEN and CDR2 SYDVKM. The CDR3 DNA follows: TGTGCCAGCAGCCCTCCTGGGACTCTCCACGAGCAGTACTTC. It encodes CASSPPGTLHEQYF.

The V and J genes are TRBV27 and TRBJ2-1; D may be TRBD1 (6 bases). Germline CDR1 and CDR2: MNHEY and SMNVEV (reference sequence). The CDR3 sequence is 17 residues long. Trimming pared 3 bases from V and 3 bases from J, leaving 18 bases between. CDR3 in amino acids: CASSLGVRTDGYNEQFF. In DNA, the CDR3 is TGTGCCAGCAGTTTGGGGGTACGGACAGATGGCTACAATGAGCAGTTCTTC.

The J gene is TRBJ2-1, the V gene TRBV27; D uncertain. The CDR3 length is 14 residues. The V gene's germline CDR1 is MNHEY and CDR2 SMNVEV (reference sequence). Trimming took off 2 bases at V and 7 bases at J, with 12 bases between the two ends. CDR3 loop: CASSLQTWRNEQFF. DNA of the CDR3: TGTGCCAGCAGTTTACAGACGTGGCGGAATGAGCAGTTCTTC.

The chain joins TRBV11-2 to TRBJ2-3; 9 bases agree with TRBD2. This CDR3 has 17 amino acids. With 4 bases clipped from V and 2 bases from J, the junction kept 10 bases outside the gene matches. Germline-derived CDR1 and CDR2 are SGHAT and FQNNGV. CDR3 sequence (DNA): TGTGCCAGCAGCTCAAACCTAGCGGGAAAAAACACAGATACGCAGTATTTT. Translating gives CASSSNLAGKNTDTQYF.